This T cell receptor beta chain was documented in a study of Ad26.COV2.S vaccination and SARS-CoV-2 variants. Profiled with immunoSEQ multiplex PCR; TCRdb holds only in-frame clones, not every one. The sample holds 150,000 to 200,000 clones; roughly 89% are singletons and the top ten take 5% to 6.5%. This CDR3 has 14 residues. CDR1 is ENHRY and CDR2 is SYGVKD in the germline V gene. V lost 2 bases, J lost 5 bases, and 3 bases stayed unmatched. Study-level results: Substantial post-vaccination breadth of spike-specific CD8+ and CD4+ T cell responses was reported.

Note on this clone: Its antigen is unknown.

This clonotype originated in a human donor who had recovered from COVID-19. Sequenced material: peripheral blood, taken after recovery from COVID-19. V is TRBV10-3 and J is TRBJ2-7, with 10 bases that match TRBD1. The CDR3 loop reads CAISEPGTGDEQYF. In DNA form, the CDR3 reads TGTGCCATCAGTGAGCCCGGGACAGGGGACGAGCAGTACTTC.